These T cell receptor beta chains were read from a single sample in a study of cytomegalovirus exposure and HLA in healthy donors. Profiling relied on immunoSEQ multiplex PCR, and the TCRdb table lists in-frame clones only, not all of them. This table has around 200,000 clones, about 75% appearing once. The sample taken for sequencing was PBMCs. Receptor source: a man aged 18 to 30 in good health and CMV-seronegative. Both conserved end residues are part of each CDR3. Each record gives: J gene, clone size, V gene, D gene, CDR3 DNA, CDR3 protein. The D gene is left open where the match is weak. Size is omitted from some rows. Given values are once, few, many or a class for expanded clones.

j_gene: TRBJ2-7; abundance: .; v_gene: TRBV30; d_gene: .; CDR3nt: TGTGCCGAGGGGGGGAGCTCCTACGAGCAGTACTTC; CDR3aa: CAEGGSSYEQYF
j_gene: TRBJ2-3; abundance: .; v_gene: TRBV5-3; d_gene: TRBD2; CDR3nt: TGTGCCAGAAGCTTGGAACTAGCGGGGGACACAGATACGCAGTATTTT; CDR3aa: CARSLELAGDTDTQYF
j_gene: TRBJ2-3; abundance: once; v_gene: TRBV13; d_gene: TRBD1; CDR3nt: TGTGCCAGCAGCAGAAAAAGGACAGGGGCGACGGATACGCAGTATTTT; CDR3aa: CASSRKRTGATDTQYF
j_gene: TRBJ2-7; abundance: few; v_gene: TRBV6-6; d_gene: .; CDR3nt: TGTGCCAGCAGTGGAGTCGACCCAAGGGGGTACGAGCAGTACTTC; CDR3aa: CASSGVDPRGYEQYF
j_gene: TRBJ2-5; abundance: .; v_gene: TRBV25-1; d_gene: .; CDR3nt: TGTGCCAGCAGTGATACATTGGGGGCTGAAACCCCCATAAGGACCCAGTACTTC; CDR3aa: CASSDTLGAETPIRTQYF
j_gene: TRBJ2-7; abundance: .; v_gene: TRBV9; d_gene: TRBD1; CDR3nt: TGTGCCAGCAGCCCTCCGGACAGGGGGTCCTACGAGCAGTACTTC; CDR3aa: CASSPPDRGSYEQYF
j_gene: TRBJ1-3; abundance: .; v_gene: TRBV19; d_gene: TRBD1; CDR3nt: TGTGCCAGTAGCTGGAAGACAGGGTTCAGTGGAAACACCATATATTTT; CDR3aa: CASSWKTGFSGNTIYF
j_gene: TRBJ1-1; abundance: .; v_gene: TRBV25-1; d_gene: .; CDR3nt: TGTGCCAGCAGTGACACAGGGAAGGGAAACACTGAAGCTTTCTTT; CDR3aa: CASSDTGKGNTEAFF
j_gene: TRBJ1-1; abundance: .; v_gene: TRBV11-3; d_gene: TRBD1; CDR3nt: TGTGCCAGCAGTCGGGGGGGGACAGCCTCGGGGAACACTGAAGCTTTCTTT; CDR3aa: CASSRGGTASGNTEAFF
j_gene: TRBJ1-1; abundance: .; v_gene: TRBV4-2; d_gene: TRBD1; CDR3nt: TGTGCCAGCAGCCAAGACCTCGGGACAGATTATGAAGCTTTCTTT; CDR3aa: CASSQDLGTDYEAFF
j_gene: TRBJ2-5; abundance: .; v_gene: TRBV15; d_gene: .; CDR3nt: TGTGCCACCAGCAGAGGGAGGACGGAGAAAGAGACCCAGTACTTC; CDR3aa: CATSRGRTEKETQYF
j_gene: TRBJ2-6; abundance: .; v_gene: TRBV7-2; d_gene: .; CDR3nt: TGTGCCAGCAGCTTAGTGGGAGACTCTGGGGCCAACGTCCTGACTTTC; CDR3aa: CASSLVGDSGANVLTF